Listed here is a single TCR beta chain. Its antigen remains unidentified. Per-base quality was not reported, and no clone a single base away is much larger than it. The library was obtained by PCR. Sequenced on an Illumina HiSeq 2500. Molecular barcoding was employed in the preparation of TCR libraries, with unique molecular identifiers being used to normalize TCRbeta repertoire quantification. TCRdb trimmed public reads at Q25 via fastp, called clones via MiXCR and kept in-frame beta chains. CDR3 protein duplicates are merged, each entry listing the most common genes and DNA. The sample contains more than 200,000 distinct CDR3 sequences, under 8.5% of them found a single time. In total, the top ten clones hold 35% to 40% of the sample. The data belong to a study of T-cell reconstitution after alpha-beta-depleted transplantation in children (dated by TCRdb to the mid-2010s). About the investigation overall: The study quantitatively tracked T-cell immune reconstitution after TCRalphabeta/CD19-depleted allogeneic hematopoietic cell transplantation in children using TCR repertoire profiling.

The germline V gene (reference sequence) sets CDR1 to DFQATT and CDR2 to SNEGSKA. V and J are truncated by 0 bases and 1 base respectively, leaving an intervening sequence of 6 bases. Inclusive of the bounding cysteine and phenylalanine, the CDR3 is 13 residues long. CDR3 DNA is the only sequence kept; it has 39 bases, read in frame from the first base. Study-wide conclusions, independent of this receptor: Hyperexpanded clone frequencies declined over subsequent months; after one year, T-cell counts and TCRbeta diversity were mostly attributed to newly produced T cells. The apparently early recovery of alphabetaT-cell counts about two months after transplant reportedly depended on only several hundred rapidly expanded clones that came from non-depleted graft cells. The high TCRbeta diversity at day 60 in some patients was ascribed to recipient T cells and intrathymic progenitors that had survived conditioning.

Read against the paper, the sample's treatment or condition label means: allogeneic hematopoietic cell transplantation with graft depleted of TCRalphabeta T cells and CD19 B cells. The children who served as transplant recipients had been given grafts of TCRalphabeta/CD19-depleted allogeneic hematopoietic cells. The sequence was obtained from a male patient between 2 and 10 years old who had a stem cell transplant for acute myeloid leukemia, so the T cells may come from the graft donor. This sequence uses TRBV20-1 and TRBJ2-5; TRBD2 is perhaps the D gene, given 6 matching bases. Material: PBMCs, mostly from graft donor cells, obtained 360 days after TCRalphabeta/CD19-depleted stem cell transplant. The CDR3 protein is CSARELAQETQYF. The DNA is as follows: TGCAGTGCTAGAGAACTAGCCCAAGAGACCCAGTACTTC.